This T cell receptor (beta chain) was documented in a study of T-cell memory formation after mild COVID-19. Overall study results and limits: There were some responding clones in pre-infection memory, which suggested that cross-reactive memory had joined. Mainly in CM and EM were contracting CD4+ clones; CD8+ were in EMRA.

From 5'RACE with constant-segment primers came TCR alpha and TCR beta cDNA libraries that carried sample barcodes and UMIs. TCRdb itself ran the 5' RACE reads through MiXCR, one entry per CDR3 protein. The sample records approximately 450,000 distinct CDR3 sequences, 15% to 20% being singletons. The CDR3 length is 20 residues. J was trimmed by 0 bases and V by 0 bases; bases with no gene match: 7. Germline loops: CDR1 SGHVS, CDR2 FNYEAQ. As for this clonotype: The antigen remains undetermined.

The sample comprised PBMCs or a T cell subset sorted from them (not recorded which). The chain uses TRBV7-6 and TRBJ2-6; 11 bases match TRBD2. The source is an adult woman who had mild COVID-19 (a few samples of this study predate the infection). Cell type and time point are not known. The CDR3 is CASSLALAGAVDSGANVLTF. For the CDR3, the DNA is TGTGCCAGCAGCTTAGCACTAGCGGGGGCGGTCGACTCTGGGGCCAACGTCCTGACTTTC.